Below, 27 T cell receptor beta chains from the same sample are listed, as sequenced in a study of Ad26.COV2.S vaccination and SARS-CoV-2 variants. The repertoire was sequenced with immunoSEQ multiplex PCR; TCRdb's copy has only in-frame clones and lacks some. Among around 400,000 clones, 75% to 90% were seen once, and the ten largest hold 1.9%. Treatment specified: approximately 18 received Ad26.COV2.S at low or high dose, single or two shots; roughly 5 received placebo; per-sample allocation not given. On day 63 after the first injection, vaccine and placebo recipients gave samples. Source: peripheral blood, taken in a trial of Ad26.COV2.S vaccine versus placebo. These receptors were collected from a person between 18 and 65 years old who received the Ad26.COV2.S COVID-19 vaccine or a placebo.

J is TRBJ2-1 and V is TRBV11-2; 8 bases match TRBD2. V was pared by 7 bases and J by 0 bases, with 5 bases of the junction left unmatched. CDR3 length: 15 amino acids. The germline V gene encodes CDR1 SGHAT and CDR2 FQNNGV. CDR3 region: CASTKAGASYNEQFF. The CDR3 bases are TGTGCCAGCACCAAAGCGGGGGCCTCCTACAATGAGCAGTTCTTC.

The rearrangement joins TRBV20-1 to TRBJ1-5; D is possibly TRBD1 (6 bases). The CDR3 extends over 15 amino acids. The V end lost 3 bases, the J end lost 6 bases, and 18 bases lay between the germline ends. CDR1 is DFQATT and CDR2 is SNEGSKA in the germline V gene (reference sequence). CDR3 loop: CSASNRQGTFQPQHF. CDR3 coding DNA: TGCAGTGCTAGTAATAGGCAGGGGACATTTCAGCCCCAGCATTTT.

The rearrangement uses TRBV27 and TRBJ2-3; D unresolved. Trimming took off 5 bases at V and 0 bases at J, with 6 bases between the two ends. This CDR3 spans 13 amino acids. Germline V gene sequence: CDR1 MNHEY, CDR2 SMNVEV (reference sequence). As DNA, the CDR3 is TGTGCCAGCAGTGCCTATAGCACAGATACGCAGTATTTT. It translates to CASSAYSTDTQYF.

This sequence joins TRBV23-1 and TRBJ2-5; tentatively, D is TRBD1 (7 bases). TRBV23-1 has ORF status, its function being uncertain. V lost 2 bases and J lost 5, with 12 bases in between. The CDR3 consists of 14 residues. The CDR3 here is CASSQRQGGETQYF. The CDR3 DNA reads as TGCGCCAGCAGTCAAAGGCAGGGGGGTGAGACCCAGTACTTC.

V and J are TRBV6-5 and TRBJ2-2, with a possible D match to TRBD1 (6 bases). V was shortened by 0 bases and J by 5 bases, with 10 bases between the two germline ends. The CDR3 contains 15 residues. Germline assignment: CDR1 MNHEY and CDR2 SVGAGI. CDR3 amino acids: CASSYSGQGTGELFF. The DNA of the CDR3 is TGTGCCAGCAGTTACTCGGGCCAGGGGACCGGGGAGCTGTTTTTT.

The CDR3 protein is CASSEGLAGGIDTQYF. In DNA form, the CDR3 reads TGTGCCAGCAGTGAAGGGCTAGCGGGAGGGATAGATACGCAGTATTTT. The chain is built from TRBV6-1 and TRBJ2-3; TRBD2 matches at 12 bases. Germline V gene data show CDR1 as MNHNS and CDR2 as SASEGT. The V segment lost 1 base and the J segment 5 bases; nucleotides outside the gene matches: 4. The CDR3 totals 16 residues.

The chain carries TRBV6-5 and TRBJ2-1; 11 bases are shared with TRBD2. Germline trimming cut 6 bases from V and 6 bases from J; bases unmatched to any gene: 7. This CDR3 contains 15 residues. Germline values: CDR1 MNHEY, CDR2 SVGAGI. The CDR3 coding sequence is TGTGCCAGCAGGGCACTAGCGGGAGCGCCCAATGAGCAGTTCTTC. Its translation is CASRALAGAPNEQFF.

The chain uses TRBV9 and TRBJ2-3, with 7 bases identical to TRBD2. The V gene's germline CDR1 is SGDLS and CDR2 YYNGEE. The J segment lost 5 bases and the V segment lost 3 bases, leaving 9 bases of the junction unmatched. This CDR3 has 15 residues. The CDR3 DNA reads TGTGCCAGCAGCGCCGCAGGACTAGTCCAAGATACGCAGTATTTT. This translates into CASSAAGLVQDTQYF.

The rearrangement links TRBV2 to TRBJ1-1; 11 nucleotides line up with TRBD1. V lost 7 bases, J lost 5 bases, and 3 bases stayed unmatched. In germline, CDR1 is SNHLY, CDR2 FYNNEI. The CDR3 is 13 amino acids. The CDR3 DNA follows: TGTGCCAGCAAGGACAGGGGGCGTACTGAAGCTTTCTTT. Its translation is CASKDRGRTEAFF.

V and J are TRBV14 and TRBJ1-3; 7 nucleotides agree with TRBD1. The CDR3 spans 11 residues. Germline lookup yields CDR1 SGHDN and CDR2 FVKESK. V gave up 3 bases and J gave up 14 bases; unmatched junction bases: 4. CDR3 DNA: TGTGCCAGCAGCCAGGACAGGAACTTATATTTT. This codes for CASSQDRNLYF.

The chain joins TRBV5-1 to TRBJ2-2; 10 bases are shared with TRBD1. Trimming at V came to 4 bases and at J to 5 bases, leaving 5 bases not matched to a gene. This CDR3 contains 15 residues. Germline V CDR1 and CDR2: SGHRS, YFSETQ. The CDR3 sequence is CASSPGTGVTGELFF. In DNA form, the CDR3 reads TGCGCCAGCAGCCCGGGGACAGGGGTGACCGGGGAGCTGTTTTTT.

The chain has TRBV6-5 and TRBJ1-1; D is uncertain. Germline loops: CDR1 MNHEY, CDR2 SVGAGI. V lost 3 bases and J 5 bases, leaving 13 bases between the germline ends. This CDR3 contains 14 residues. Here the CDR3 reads CASSYLTGRTEAFF. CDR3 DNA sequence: TGTGCCAGCAGTTATTTGACGGGTAGGACTGAAGCTTTCTTT.

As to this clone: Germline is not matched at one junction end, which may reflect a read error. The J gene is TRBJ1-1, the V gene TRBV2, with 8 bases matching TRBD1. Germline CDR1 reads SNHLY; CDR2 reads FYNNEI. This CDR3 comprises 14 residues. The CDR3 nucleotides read TGTGCCAGCAGTGAAGGGGGGTCAGGGGGCAAAGCGAACTTT. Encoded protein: CASSEGGSGGKANF.

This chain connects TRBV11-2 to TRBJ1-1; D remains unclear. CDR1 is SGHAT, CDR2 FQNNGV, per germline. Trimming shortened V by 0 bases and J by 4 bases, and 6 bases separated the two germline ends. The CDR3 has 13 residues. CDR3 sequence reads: CASSLDSGTEAFF. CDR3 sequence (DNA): TGTGCCAGCAGCTTAGATTCGGGCACTGAAGCTTTCTTT.

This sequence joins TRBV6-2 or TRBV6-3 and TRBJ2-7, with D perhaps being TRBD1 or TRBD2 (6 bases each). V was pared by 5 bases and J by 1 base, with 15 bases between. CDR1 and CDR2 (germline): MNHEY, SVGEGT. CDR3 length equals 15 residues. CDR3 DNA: TGTGCCAGCAGTGGGCGGGACACGGGGTCCTACGAGCAGTACTTC. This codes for CASSGRDTGSYEQYF.

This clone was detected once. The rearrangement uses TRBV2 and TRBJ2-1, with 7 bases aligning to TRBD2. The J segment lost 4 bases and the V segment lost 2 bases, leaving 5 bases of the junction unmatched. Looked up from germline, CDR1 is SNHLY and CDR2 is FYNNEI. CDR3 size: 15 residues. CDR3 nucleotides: TGTGCCAGCAGTGAACGGACTAGTACATACAATGAGCAGTTCTTC. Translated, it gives CASSERTSTYNEQFF.

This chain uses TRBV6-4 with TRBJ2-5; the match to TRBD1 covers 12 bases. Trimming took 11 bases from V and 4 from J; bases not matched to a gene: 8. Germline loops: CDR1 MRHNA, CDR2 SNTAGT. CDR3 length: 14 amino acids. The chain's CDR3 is CAGWDRGHRETQYF. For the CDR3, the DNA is TGTGCCGGGTGGGACAGGGGGCATAGAGAGACCCAGTACTTC.

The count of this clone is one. CDR3 loop: CASSLAVLTYEQYF. CDR3 in DNA: TGTGCCAGCAGCTTGGCGGTTTTAACCTACGAGCAGTACTTC. This chain joins TRBV5-8 and TRBJ2-7, with D unresolved. CDR1 and CDR2 (germline): SGHTS, YDEGEE. This CDR3 has 14 residues. Deletions cut 0 bases from V and 2 bases from J, with 9 bases between. Combining the CDR3 with reference TRBV5-8 and TRBJ2-7 gives the whole variable domain EAGVTQSPTHLIKTRGQQATLRCSPISGHTSVYWYQQALGLGLQFLLWYDEGEERNRGNFPPRFSGRQFPNYSSELNVNALELEDSALYLCASSLAVLTYEQYFGPGTRLTVT.

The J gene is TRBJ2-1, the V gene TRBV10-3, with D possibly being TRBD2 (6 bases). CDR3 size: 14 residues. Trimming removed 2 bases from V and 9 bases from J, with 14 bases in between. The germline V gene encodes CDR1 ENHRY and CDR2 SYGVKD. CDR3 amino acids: CAISELASSGEQFF. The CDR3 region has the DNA TGTGCCATCAGTGAGCTAGCGAGTAGTGGTGAGCAGTTCTTC.

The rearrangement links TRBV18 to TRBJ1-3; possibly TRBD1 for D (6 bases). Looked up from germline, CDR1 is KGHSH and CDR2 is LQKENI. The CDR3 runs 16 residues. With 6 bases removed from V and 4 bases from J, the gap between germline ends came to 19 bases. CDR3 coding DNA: TGTGCCAGCTCCCCAAGGGGTGCAGGGGTCGGAAACACCATATATTTT. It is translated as CASSPRGAGVGNTIYF.

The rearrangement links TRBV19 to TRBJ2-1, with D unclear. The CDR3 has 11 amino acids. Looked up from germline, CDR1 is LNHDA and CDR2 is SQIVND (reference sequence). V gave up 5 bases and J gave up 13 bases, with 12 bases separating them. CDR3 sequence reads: CASSGRISQFF. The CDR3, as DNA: TGTGCCAGTAGTGGACGGATTTCCCAGTTCTTC.

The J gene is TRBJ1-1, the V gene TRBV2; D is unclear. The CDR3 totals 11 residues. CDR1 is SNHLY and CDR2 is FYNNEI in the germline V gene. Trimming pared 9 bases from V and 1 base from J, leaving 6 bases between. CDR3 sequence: CARNRNTEAFF. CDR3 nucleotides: TGTGCCAGGAACAGGAACACTGAAGCTTTCTTT.

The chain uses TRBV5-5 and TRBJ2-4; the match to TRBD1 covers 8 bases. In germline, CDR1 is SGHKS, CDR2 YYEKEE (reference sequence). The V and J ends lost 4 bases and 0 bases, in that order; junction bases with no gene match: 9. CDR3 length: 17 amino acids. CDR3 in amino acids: CASSPAGTGLAKNIQYF. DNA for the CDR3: TGTGCCAGCAGCCCAGCCGGGACAGGACTAGCCAAAAACATTCAGTACTTC.

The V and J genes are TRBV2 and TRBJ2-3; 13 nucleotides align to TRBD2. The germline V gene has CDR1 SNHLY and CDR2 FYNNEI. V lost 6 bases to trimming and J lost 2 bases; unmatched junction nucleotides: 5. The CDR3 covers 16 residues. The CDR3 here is CASRRGLAGVTDTQYF. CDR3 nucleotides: TGTGCCAGCAGAAGAGGACTAGCGGGGGTCACAGATACGCAGTATTTT.

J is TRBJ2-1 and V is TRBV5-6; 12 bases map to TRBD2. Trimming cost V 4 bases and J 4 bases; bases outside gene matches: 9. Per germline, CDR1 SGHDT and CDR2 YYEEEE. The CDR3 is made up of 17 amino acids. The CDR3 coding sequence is TGTGCCAGCAGCCTCCGGGCTAGCGGGAGGGTATACAATGAGCAGTTCTTC. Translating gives CASSLRASGRVYNEQFF.

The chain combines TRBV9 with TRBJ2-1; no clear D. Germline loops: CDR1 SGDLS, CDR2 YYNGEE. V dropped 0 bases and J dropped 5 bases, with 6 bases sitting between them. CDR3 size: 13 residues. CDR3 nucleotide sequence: TGTGCCAGCAGCGTAGTAGTAGACAATGAGCAGTTCTTC. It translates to CASSVVVDNEQFF.

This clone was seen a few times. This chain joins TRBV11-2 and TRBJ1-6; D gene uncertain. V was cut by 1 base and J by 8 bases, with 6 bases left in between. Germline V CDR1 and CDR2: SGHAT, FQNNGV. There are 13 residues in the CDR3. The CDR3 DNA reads TGTGCCAGCAGCTTAGGGTTGGATTCACCCCTCCACTTT. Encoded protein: CASSLGLDSPLHF.